This T cell receptor beta chain was profiled in a study of T cell responses to AZD1222 COVID-19 vaccine. Findings and caveats of the study: Recipients of two AZD1222 doses showed rising Spike-specific TCR breadth and depth. Females outnumbered males among donors, who were mostly white British; clonal diversity was possibly underestimated. Baseline seropositivity characterized only a handful of AZD1222 recipients. With dominance at 160-218 and 743-854, vaccine-associated CD4 TCRs spanned spike.

V gave up 0 bases and J gave up 6 bases, with 12 bases separating them. Per germline, CDR1 LGHNA and CDR2 YNFKEQ. The length of the CDR3 is 15 residues. Generated by immunoSEQ multiplex PCR, the TCRdb table keeps only in-frame clones and is missing some. The repertoire holds more than 120,000 clones, with approximately 88% as singletons. Concerning this clone: Its antigen is not known.

The chain is built from TRBV4-2 and TRBJ2-1, with a possible D match to TRBD1 (6 bases). The clonotype was recovered from an adult who received the MenACWY meningococcal vaccine as a control. Sequences were derived from peripheral blood, sampled 28 days after the second dose of the MenACWY control vaccine. CDR3 in amino acids: CASSQDYRVGNEQFF. Written as DNA, the CDR3 is TGTGCCAGCAGCCAAGATTACAGGGTGGGCAATGAGCAGTTCTTC.